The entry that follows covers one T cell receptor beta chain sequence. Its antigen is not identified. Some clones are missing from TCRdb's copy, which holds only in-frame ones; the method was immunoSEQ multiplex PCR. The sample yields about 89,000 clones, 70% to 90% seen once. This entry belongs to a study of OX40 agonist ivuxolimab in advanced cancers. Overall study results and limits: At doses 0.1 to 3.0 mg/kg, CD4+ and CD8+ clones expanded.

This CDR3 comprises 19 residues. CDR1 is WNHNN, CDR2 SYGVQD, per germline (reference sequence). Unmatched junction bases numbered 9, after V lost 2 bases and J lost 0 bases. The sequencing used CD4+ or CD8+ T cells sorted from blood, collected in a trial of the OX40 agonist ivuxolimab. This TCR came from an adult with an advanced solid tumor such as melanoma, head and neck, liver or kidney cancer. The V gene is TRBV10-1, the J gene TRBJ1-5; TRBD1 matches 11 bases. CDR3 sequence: CASSERKGQGVGSNQPQHF. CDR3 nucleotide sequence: TGCGCCAGCAGTGAGAGGAAGGGACAGGGGGTCGGTAGCAATCAGCCCCAGCATTTT.